This T cell receptor beta chain came from a study of cytomegalovirus exposure and HLA in healthy donors. The PCR had 60 Vbeta and 13 Jbeta primers. Repertoires were generated with immunoSEQ multiplex PCR, while TCRdb's copy carries only in-frame clones and drops some. The table shows 150,000 to 200,000 clones, with around three quarters occurring only once. In germline, CDR1 is GTSNPN, CDR2 SVGIG (reference sequence). This CDR3 is built from 13 residues. V gave up 8 bases and J gave up 4 bases; unmatched junction bases: 5. Findings of the study overall: The study flagged about 150 TCR beta chains as cytomegalovirus-associated.

Turning to this clone: Its antigen is not known.

Sequences were obtained from PBMCs. The receptor was isolated from a man aged 35-49 years in good health and CMV-seronegative. J is TRBJ2-1 and V is TRBV30; 10 bases line up with TRBD2. The CDR3, as DNA: TGTGCCGGGGTGGGACTAGCGTACAATGAGCAGTTCTTC. This encodes CAGVGLAYNEQFF.